The 15 T cell receptor beta chains below all came from one sample that was sequenced in a study of shared clonotypes between healthy human individuals. Only CD45RO-negative cells positively selected for CCR7 counted as naive CD8 cells, so terminally differentiated effector memory CD45RA+ cells were excluded. Sequencing used immunoSEQ multiplex PCR; TCRdb keeps in-frame clones, though not all of them. The repertoire holds about 2.2 million clones, with approximately 92% as singletons. Material for sequencing was naive CD8+ T cells from PBMCs. These receptors were obtained from a man between 18 and 29 years old in good health. Some clones in this sample may be carry-over from other donors' samples.

The gene calls are TRBV11-2 and TRBJ2-5; D may correspond to TRBD1 or TRBD2 (6 bases each). Germline V gene sequence: CDR1 SGHAT, CDR2 FQNNGV. The CDR3 is 16 amino acids. V was pared by 6 bases and J by 5 bases, with 22 bases between. The CDR3 region has the DNA TGTGCCAGCAGTCATTGGTCGGGGGCTACCTCGGAGACCCAGTACTTC. It translates to CASSHWSGATSETQYF. The variable domain in full, completed from reference TRBV11-2 and TRBJ2-5, reads EAGVAQSPRYKIIEKRQSVAFWCNPISGHATLYWYQQILGQGPKLLIQFQNNGVVDDSQLPKDRFSAERLKGVDSTLKIQPAKLEDSAVYLCASSHWSGATSETQYFGPGTRLLVL.

The chain recombines TRBV5-6 with TRBJ2-1; D not resolved. In germline, CDR1 is SGHDT, CDR2 YYEEEE. The CDR3 covers 15 residues. Between the trimmed V and J ends, which lost 4 bases and 0 bases, there was a span of 11 bases. CDR3 nucleotides: TGTGCCAGCAGCAGGCGGCCGGGCTCCTACAATGAGCAGTTCTTC. Protein product: CASSRRPGSYNEQFF. The full variable domain, its missing parts supplied by reference TRBV5-6 and TRBJ2-1, is DAGVTQSPTHLIKTRGQQVTLRCSPKSGHDTVSWYQQALGQGPQFIFQYYEEEERQRGNFPDRFSGHQFPNYSSELNVNALLLGDSALYLCASSRRPGSYNEQFFGPGTRLTVL.

The chain links TRBV29-1 to TRBJ1-2; tentatively, D is TRBD1 (5 bases). Germline V lookup: CDR1 SQVTM, CDR2 ANQGSEA. This CDR3 is 15 amino acids long. V was shortened by 0 bases and J by 2 bases, with 13 bases between the two germline ends. The CDR3 reads CSVEERGQGNYGYTF. As DNA, the CDR3 is TGCAGCGTTGAAGAGCGAGGCCAGGGAAACTATGGCTACACCTTC. The full variable domain, its missing parts supplied by reference TRBV29-1 and TRBJ1-2, is SAVISQKPSRDICQRGTSLTIQCQVDSQVTMMFWYRQQPGQSLTLIATANQGSEATYESGFVIDKFPISRPNLTFSTLTVSNMSPEDSSIYLCSVEERGQGNYGYTFGSGTRLTVV.

As regards this clone: Other DNA sequences of this sample code for an identical CDR3. The rearrangement joins TRBV15 to TRBJ2-7, with unresolved D. The V end lost 1 base, the J end lost 2 bases, and 3 bases lay between the germline ends. From germline, CDR1 is LNHNV and CDR2 YYDKDF (reference sequence). The length of the CDR3 is 12 residues. CDR3 sequence reads: CATSRVPYEQYF. The DNA of the CDR3 is TGTGCCACCAGCAGAGTCCCCTACGAGCAGTACTTC. The whole variable domain, remainder taken from reference TRBV15 and TRBJ2-7, is DAMVIQNPRYQVTQFGKPVTLSCSQTLNHNVMYWYQQKSSQAPKLLFHYYDKDFNNEADTPDNFQSRRPNTSFCFLDIRSPGLGDTAMYLCATSRVPYEQYFGPGTRLTVT.

The chain uses TRBV7-3 and TRBJ2-7; unclear D gene. Per the germline V gene, CDR1 is SGHTA and CDR2 is FQGTGA. The CDR3 consists of 17 residues. V lost 4 bases and J 5 bases, leaving 24 bases between the germline ends. CDR3 sequence reads: CASSYPLPGAFGDEQYF. CDR3 in DNA: TGTGCCAGCAGCTACCCTTTGCCAGGAGCCTTTGGTGACGAGCAGTACTTC.

The gene calls are TRBV5-4 and TRBJ2-1, with D unclear. V was shortened by 10 bases and J by 9 bases, with 14 bases between the two germline ends. The CDR3 covers 11 residues. The germline gives CDR1 SGHNT, CDR2 YYREEE (reference sequence). CDR3 nucleotides: TGTGCCGGCGGCAGTAGTCTTGAGCAGTTCTTC. As protein: CAGGSSLEQFF.

This chain connects TRBV2 to TRBJ2-7; the D call may be TRBD1 or TRBD2 (6 bases each). Germline CDR1 SNHLY, CDR2 FYNNEI. Trimming pared 4 bases from V and 4 bases from J, leaving 20 bases between. The CDR3 is made up of 16 amino acids. CDR3 amino acids: CASSGGGTPSPYEQYF. CDR3 coding DNA: TGTGCCAGCAGTGGAGGGGGGACTCCGAGTCCTTACGAGCAGTACTTC.

The genes are TRBV27 and TRBJ1-2; D gene uncertain. Trimming removed 5 bases from V and 6 bases from J, with 13 bases in between. The V gene's germline CDR1 is MNHEY and CDR2 SMNVEV (reference sequence). CDR3 size: 13 residues. In nucleotides, the CDR3 is TGTGCCAGCAGTGTACTCTTGGGAAATGGCTACACCTTC. This codes for CASSVLLGNGYTF.

The chain combines TRBV14 with TRBJ2-4, with D possibly being TRBD2 (6 bases). Germline loops: CDR1 SGHDN, CDR2 FVKESK. Trimming took off 1 base at V and 3 bases at J, with 16 bases between the two ends. The CDR3 has 17 residues. This CDR3 is CASSQGRRVYGKNIQYF. The DNA for the CDR3 is TGTGCCAGCAGCCAAGGGCGGAGGGTGTACGGCAAAAACATTCAGTACTTC.

Notes on this clone: Distinct nucleotide sequences in the sample also encode this CDR3. The rearrangement joins TRBV29-1 to TRBJ2-7, with TRBD1 identical over 9 bases. The CDR3 totals 13 residues. With 3 bases clipped from V and 1 base from J, the junction kept 1 base outside the gene matches. Germline CDR1 SQVTM, CDR2 ANQGSEA. CDR3 sequence reads: CSVETGGSYEQYF. CDR3 coding DNA: TGCAGCGTTGAGACAGGGGGATCCTACGAGCAGTACTTC.

Worth noting for this clone: The identical CDR3 is also encoded by other nucleotide sequences in the sample. The chain uses TRBV28 and TRBJ2-7; no definite D call. This CDR3 comprises 13 residues. Trimming took 3 bases from V and 0 from J, leaving 6 bases between them. Germline values: CDR1 MDHEN, CDR2 SYDVKM. CDR3 coding DNA: TGTGCCAGCAGTTTGGCGGTCTCCTACGAGCAGTACTTC. This translates into CASSLAVSYEQYF.

This rearrangement joins TRBV9 to TRBJ2-1, with 8 bases lining up with TRBD1. The CDR3 totals 19 residues. Germline values: CDR1 SGDLS, CDR2 YYNGEE. The ends lost 3 bases at V and 2 bases at J; junction bases unmatched: 16. The CDR3 coding sequence is TGTGCCAGCAGCGCGGAGGGACCAACCGGGACAGGCACCTACAATGAGCAGTTCTTC. As protein: CASSAEGPTGTGTYNEQFF.

The chain recombines TRBV7-2 with TRBJ1-1, with D possibly being TRBD1 (5 bases). Germline CDR1 reads SGHTA; CDR2 reads FQGNSA. With 6 bases removed from V and 7 bases from J, the gap between germline ends came to 6 bases. The CDR3 is 10 residues long. This CDR3 reads CASSQGEAFF. Written as DNA, the CDR3 is TGTGCCAGCAGTCAGGGTGAAGCTTTCTTT.

The rearrangement joins TRBV19 to TRBJ1-5; 8 bases align to TRBD1. The CDR3 consists of 20 residues. Germline V gene lookup returns CDR1 LNHDA and CDR2 SQIVND (reference sequence). V lost 3 bases and J lost 0; bases outside the gene matches: 16. The CDR3 reads CASSIPLDRVPMYSNQPQHF. CDR3 sequence (DNA): TGTGCCAGTAGTATCCCTTTGGACAGGGTCCCAATGTATAGCAATCAGCCCCAGCATTTT.

As regards this clone: A junction boundary mismatches the germline segment, possibly from a read error. V gene TRBV5-1 combines with J gene TRBJ2-1; D is uncertain. In germline, CDR1 is SGHRS, CDR2 YFSETQ. The CDR3 is 13 residues long. The CDR3 DNA reads as TGCGCCAGCAGCTGGCACTCCGACAATGAGCAGTTCTTC. It translates to CASSWHSDNEQFF.